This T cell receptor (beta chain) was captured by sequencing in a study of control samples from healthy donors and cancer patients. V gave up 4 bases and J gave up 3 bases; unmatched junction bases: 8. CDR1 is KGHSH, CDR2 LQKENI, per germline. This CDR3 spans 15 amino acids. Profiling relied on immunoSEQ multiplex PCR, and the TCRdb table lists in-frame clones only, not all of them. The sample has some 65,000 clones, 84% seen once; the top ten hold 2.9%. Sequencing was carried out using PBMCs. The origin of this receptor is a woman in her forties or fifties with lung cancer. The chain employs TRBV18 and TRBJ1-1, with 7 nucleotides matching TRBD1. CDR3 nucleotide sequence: TGTGCCAGCTCACTTACAGGGGCGGGCGACACTGAAGCTTTCTTT. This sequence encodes CASSLTGAGDTEAFF. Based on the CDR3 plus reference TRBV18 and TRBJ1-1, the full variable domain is NAGVMQNPRHLVRRRGQEARLRCSPMKGHSHVYWYRQLPEEGLKFMVYLQKENIIDESGMPKERFSAEFPKEGPSILRIQQVVRGDSAAYFCASSLTGAGDTEAFFGQGTRLTVV.